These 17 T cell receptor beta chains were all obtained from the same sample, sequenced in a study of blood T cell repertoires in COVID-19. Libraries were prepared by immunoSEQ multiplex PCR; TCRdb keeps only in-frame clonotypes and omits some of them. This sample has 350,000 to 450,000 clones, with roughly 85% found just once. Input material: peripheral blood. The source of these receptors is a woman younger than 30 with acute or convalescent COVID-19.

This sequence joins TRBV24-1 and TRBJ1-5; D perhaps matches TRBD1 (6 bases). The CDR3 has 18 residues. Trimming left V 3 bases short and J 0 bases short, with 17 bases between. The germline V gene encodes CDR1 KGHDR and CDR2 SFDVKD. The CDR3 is CATSDSGGKGRSNQPQHF. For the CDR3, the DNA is TGTGCCACCAGTGATAGTGGGGGCAAGGGCCGTAGCAATCAGCCCCAGCATTTT.

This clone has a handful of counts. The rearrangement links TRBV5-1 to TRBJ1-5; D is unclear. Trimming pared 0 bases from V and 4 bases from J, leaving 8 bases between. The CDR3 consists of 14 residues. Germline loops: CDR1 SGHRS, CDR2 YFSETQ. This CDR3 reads CASSLGGLNQPQHF. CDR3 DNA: TGCGCCAGCAGCTTGGGCGGGCTGAATCAGCCCCAGCATTTT.

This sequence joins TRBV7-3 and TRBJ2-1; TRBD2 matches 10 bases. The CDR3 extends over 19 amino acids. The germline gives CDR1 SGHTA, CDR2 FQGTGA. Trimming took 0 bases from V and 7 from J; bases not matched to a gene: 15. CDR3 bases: TGTGCCAGCAGCTTAACTCCTATTCCTAGCGGGAGTGTCGAAAATGAGCAGTTCTTC. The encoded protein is CASSLTPIPSGSVENEQFF.

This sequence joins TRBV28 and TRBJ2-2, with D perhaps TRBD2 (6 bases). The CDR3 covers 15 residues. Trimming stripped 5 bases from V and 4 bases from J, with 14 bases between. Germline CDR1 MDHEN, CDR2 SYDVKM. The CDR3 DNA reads TGTGCCAGCAGTACCCGGAGGGGAGGCACCGGGGAGCTGTTTTTT. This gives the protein CASSTRRGGTGELFF. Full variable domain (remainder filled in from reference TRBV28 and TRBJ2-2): DVKVTQSSRYLVKRTGEKVFLECVQDMDHENMFWYRQDPGLGLRLIYFSYDVKMKEKGDIPEGYSVSREKKERFSLILESASTNQTSMYLCASSTRRGGTGELFFGEGSRLTVL.

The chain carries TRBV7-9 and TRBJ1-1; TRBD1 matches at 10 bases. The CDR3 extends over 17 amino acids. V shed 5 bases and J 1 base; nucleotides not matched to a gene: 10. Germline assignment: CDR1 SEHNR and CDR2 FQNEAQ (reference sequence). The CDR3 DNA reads TGTGCCAGCAGCGACACCCCGGGACAGGGGTCGAACACTGAAGCTTTCTTT. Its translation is CASSDTPGQGSNTEAFF.

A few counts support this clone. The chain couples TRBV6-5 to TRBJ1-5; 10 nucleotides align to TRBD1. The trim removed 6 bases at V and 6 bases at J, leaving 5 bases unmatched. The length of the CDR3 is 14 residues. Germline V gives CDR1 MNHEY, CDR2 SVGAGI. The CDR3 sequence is CASSGTGVSQPQHF. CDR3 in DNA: TGTGCCAGCAGCGGGACAGGGGTAAGTCAGCCCCAGCATTTT.

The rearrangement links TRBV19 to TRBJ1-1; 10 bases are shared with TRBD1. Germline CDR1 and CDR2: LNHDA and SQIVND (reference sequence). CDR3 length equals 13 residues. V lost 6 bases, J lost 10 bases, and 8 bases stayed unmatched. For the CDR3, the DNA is TGTGCCAGTAGGGACAGGGGGGAGGTAGGAGCTTTCTTT. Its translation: CASRDRGEVGAFF.

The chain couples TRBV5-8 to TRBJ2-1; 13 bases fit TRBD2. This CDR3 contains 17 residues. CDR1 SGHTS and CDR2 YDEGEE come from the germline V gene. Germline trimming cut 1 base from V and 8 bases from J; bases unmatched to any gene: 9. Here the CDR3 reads CASSLNFGTSGMYEQFF. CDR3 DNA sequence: TGTGCCAGCAGCTTGAACTTTGGGACTAGCGGGATGTATGAGCAGTTCTTC.

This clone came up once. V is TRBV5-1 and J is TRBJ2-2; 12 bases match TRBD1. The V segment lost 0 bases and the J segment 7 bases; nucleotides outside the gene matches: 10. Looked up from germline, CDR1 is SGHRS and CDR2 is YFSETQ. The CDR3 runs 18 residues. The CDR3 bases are TGCGCCAGCAGCTTGGCCGGGGCTGGGACAGGGGGCCACGGGGAGCTGTTTTTT. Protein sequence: CASSLAGAGTGGHGELFF.

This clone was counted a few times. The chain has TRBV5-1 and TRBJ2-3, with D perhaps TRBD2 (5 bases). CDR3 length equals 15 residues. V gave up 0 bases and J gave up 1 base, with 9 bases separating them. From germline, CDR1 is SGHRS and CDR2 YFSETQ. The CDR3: CASSLAPGGTDTQYF. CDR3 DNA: TGCGCCAGCAGCTTGGCCCCCGGGGGCACAGATACGCAGTATTTT.

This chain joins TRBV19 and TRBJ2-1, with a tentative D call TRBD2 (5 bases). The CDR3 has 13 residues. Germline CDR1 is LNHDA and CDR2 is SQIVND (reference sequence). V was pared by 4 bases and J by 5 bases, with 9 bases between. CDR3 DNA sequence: TGTGCCAGTAGTAGAGCGGCTAACAATGAGCAGTTCTTC. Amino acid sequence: CASSRAANNEQFF.

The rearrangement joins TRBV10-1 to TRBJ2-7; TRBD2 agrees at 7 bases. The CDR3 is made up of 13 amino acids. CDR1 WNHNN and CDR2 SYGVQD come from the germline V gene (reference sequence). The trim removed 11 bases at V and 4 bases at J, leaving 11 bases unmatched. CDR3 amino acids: CARVQGGGYEQYF. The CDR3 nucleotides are TGCGCCCGTGTCCAGGGCGGGGGTTACGAGCAGTACTTC.

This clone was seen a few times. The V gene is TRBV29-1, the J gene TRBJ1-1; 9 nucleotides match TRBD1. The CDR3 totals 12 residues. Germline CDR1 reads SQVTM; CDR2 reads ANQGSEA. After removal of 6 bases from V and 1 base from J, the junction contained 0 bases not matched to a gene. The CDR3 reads CSVDRGNTEAFF. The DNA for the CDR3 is TGCAGCGTGGACAGGGGGAACACTGAAGCTTTCTTT.

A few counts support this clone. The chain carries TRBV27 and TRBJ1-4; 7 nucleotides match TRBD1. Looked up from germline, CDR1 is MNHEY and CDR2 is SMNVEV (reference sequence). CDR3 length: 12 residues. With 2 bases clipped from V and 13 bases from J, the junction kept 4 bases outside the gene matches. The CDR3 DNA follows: TGTGCCAGCAGTTTAAACAGGGGTAGACTGTTTTTT. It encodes CASSLNRGRLFF.

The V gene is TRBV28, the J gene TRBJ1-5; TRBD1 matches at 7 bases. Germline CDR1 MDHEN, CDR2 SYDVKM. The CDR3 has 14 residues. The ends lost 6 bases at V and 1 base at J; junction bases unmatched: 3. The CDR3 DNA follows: TGTGCCAGCAGAGGGGGCGCGAGCAATCAGCCCCAGCATTTT. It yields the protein CASRGGASNQPQHF. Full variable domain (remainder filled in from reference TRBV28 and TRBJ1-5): DVKVTQSSRYLVKRTGEKVFLECVQDMDHENMFWYRQDPGLGLRLIYFSYDVKMKEKGDIPEGYSVSREKKERFSLILESASTNQTSMYLCASRGGASNQPQHFGDGTRLSIL.

The CDR3 DNA is TGTGCCAGCAGCGTAGAGGACCCGAGGGCCGGAAACACCATATATTTT. Its protein is CASSVEDPRAGNTIYF. The chain is built from TRBV9 and TRBJ1-3; D not resolved. Germline CDR1 and CDR2: SGDLS and YYNGEE. The CDR3 has 16 amino acids. Trimming shortened V by 0 bases and J by 4 bases, and 14 bases separated the two germline ends.

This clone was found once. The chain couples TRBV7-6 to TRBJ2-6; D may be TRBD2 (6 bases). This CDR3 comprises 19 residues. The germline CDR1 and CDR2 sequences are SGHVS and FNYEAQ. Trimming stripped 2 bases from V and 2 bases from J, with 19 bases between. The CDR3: CASSLLGGTPPTGANVLTF. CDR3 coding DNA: TGTGCCAGCAGCTTATTGGGAGGAACACCACCCACTGGGGCCAACGTCCTGACTTTC.